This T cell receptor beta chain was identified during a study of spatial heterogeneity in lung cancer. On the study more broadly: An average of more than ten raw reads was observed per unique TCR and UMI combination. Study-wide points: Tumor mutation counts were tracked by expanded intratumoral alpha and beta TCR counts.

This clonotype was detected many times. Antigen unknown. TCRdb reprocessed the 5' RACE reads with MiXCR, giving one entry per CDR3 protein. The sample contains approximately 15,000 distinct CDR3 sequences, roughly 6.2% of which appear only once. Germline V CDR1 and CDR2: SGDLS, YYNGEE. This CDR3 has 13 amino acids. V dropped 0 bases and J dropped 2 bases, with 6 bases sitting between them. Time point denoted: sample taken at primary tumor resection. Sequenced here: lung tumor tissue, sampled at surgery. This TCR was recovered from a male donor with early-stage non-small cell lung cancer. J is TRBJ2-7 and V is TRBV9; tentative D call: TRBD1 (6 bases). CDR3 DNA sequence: TGTGCCAGCAGCGTAGCAGGGGCCTACGAGCAGTACTTC. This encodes CASSVAGAYEQYF.